The rows below give T cell receptor beta chains drawn from one sample of a study of blood T cell repertoires in COVID-19. The protocol was immunoSEQ multiplex PCR, while the TCRdb copy is restricted to in-frame clones and leaves out a portion. The sample records approximately 99,000 clones, 60% to 85% being singletons. Source material: peripheral blood. These receptors were collected from a woman between 35 and 50 years old with acute or convalescent COVID-19. The CDR3 runs from the conserved cysteine through the conserved F or W. The order of the fields is CDR3 protein, CDR3 DNA, J gene, clone size, V gene, D gene, CDR3 length. A D gene is named only where the DNA matches it firmly. For some rows the clone size is stated as once, few or many, or as a class when expanded; others skip it.

CDR3aa: CASSDPLGGGLETQYF
CDR3nt: TGCGCCAGCAGCGATCCTCTTGGCGGGGGGTTGGAGACCCAGTACTTC
j_gene: TRBJ2-5
abundance: NA
v_gene: TRBV5-1
d_gene: TRBD2
len: 16

CDR3aa: CASSLGAAGGPNEKLFF
CDR3nt: TGTGCCAGCAGCTTAGGGGCCGCAGGAGGGCCCAATGAAAAACTGTTTTTT
j_gene: TRBJ1-4
abundance: few
v_gene: TRBV7-6
d_gene: NA
len: 17

CDR3aa: CATSDHLSGTQYF
CDR3nt: TGTGCCACCAGTGATCATCTCTCCGGGACCCAGTACTTC
j_gene: TRBJ2-5
abundance: NA
v_gene: TRBV24-1
d_gene: NA
len: 13

CDR3aa: CASSFGTEYGYTF
CDR3nt: TGCGCCAGCAGCTTTGGGACAGAATATGGCTACACCTTC
j_gene: TRBJ1-2
abundance: few
v_gene: TRBV5-1
d_gene: TRBD1
len: 13

CDR3aa: CAARGSSYNEQFF
CDR3nt: TGTGCCGCGCGGGGGAGCTCCTACAATGAGCAGTTCTTC
j_gene: TRBJ2-1
abundance: few
v_gene: TRBV6-5
d_gene: TRBD2
len: 13

CDR3aa: CASSQGGGTSTVF
CDR3nt: TGTGCCAGCAGCCAAGGCGGGGGGACTAGTACGGTCTTC
j_gene: TRBJ2-7
abundance: NA
v_gene: TRBV3-1/TRBV3-2
d_gene: TRBD2
len: 13

CDR3aa: CASKGETGQSYEQYF
CDR3nt: TGTGCCAGCAAGGGCGAGACAGGGCAGTCCTACGAGCAGTACTTC
j_gene: TRBJ2-7
abundance: NA
v_gene: TRBV2
d_gene: TRBD1
len: 15

CDR3aa: CAISDSSGANVLTF
CDR3nt: TGTGCCATCAGTGACAGCTCTGGGGCCAACGTCCTGACTTTC
j_gene: TRBJ2-6
abundance: once
v_gene: TRBV10-3
d_gene: NA
len: 14

CDR3aa: CASSQEQDRTYEQYF
CDR3nt: TGCGCCAGCAGCCAAGAGCAGGACAGGACCTACGAGCAGTACTTC
j_gene: TRBJ2-7
abundance: once
v_gene: TRBV4-1
d_gene: TRBD1
len: 15

CDR3aa: CASSLRAGTYDEQFF
CDR3nt: TGTGCCAGCAGCTTAAGGGCAGGGACTTACGATGAGCAGTTCTTC
j_gene: TRBJ2-1
abundance: NA
v_gene: TRBV7-3
d_gene: NA
len: 15

CDR3aa: CATSTRVTGEGYTF
CDR3nt: TGTGCCACCAGCACCCGGGTAACAGGGGAGGGCTACACCTTC
j_gene: TRBJ1-2
abundance: NA
v_gene: TRBV15
d_gene: TRBD1
len: 14

CDR3aa: CSVEGAGKGLGTDTQYF
CDR3nt: TGCAGCGTTGAAGGGGCAGGGAAGGGGTTGGGCACAGATACGCAGTATTTT
j_gene: TRBJ2-3
abundance: many
v_gene: TRBV29-1
d_gene: NA
len: 17

CDR3aa: CASSRDRHNEKLFF
CDR3nt: TGTGCCAGCAGTCGGGACAGGCATAATGAAAAACTGTTTTTT
j_gene: TRBJ1-4
abundance: once
v_gene: TRBV6-2/TRBV6-3
d_gene: TRBD1
len: 14

CDR3aa: CASSVHSSVDGNTIYF
CDR3nt: TGTGCCAGCAGCGTACACAGCTCCGTAGACGGAAACACCATATATTTT
j_gene: TRBJ1-3
abundance: NA
v_gene: TRBV9
d_gene: NA
len: 16

CDR3aa: CASNRGDEAFF
CDR3nt: TGTGCCAGCAACCGAGGCGACGAAGCTTTCTTT
j_gene: TRBJ1-1
abundance: once
v_gene: TRBV21-1
d_gene: NA
len: 11

CDR3aa: CASSEFSRVGNQPQHF
CDR3nt: TGTGCCAGCAGTGAATTCTCGAGGGTGGGCAATCAGCCCCAGCATTTT
j_gene: TRBJ1-5
abundance: NA
v_gene: TRBV6-1
d_gene: NA
len: 16

CDR3aa: CASSRRVVAVQETQYF
CDR3nt: TGTGCCAGCAGCCGTAGGGTGGTAGCGGTCCAAGAGACCCAGTACTTC
j_gene: TRBJ2-5
abundance: NA
v_gene: TRBV9
d_gene: NA
len: 16

CDR3aa: CASSQVLGGSTGELFF
CDR3nt: TGCGCCAGCAGCCAAGTTCTGGGAGGGTCCACCGGGGAGCTGTTTTTT
j_gene: TRBJ2-2
abundance: NA
v_gene: TRBV4-1
d_gene: TRBD2
len: 16

CDR3aa: CASRLRQGARSPLHF
CDR3nt: TGTGCCAGCAGATTAAGACAGGGGGCTCGGTCACCCCTCCACTTT
j_gene: TRBJ1-6
abundance: NA
v_gene: TRBV28
d_gene: TRBD1
len: 15

CDR3aa: CASSTLGGNEQFF
CDR3nt: TGTGCCAGTAGTACCCTCGGGGGGAATGAGCAGTTCTTC
j_gene: TRBJ2-1
abundance: NA
v_gene: TRBV19
d_gene: TRBD2
len: 13

CDR3aa: CASSQVTGLNEKLFF
CDR3nt: TGTGCCAGCAGCCAAGTAACAGGGCTCAATGAAAAACTGTTTTTT
j_gene: TRBJ1-4
abundance: NA
v_gene: TRBV7-2
d_gene: NA
len: 15

CDR3aa: CASSTSYNQPQHF
CDR3nt: TGTGCCAGCAGTACGAGTTACAATCAGCCCCAGCATTTT
j_gene: TRBJ1-5
abundance: NA
v_gene: TRBV19
d_gene: NA
len: 13

CDR3aa: CASTLGQGGNQPQHF
CDR3nt: TGTGCCAGTACCCTAGGACAGGGAGGCAATCAGCCCCAGCATTTT
j_gene: TRBJ1-5
abundance: once
v_gene: TRBV19
d_gene: TRBD1
len: 15

CDR3aa: CASSVPPERGGTDTQYF
CDR3nt: TGTGCCAGCAGCGTACCCCCAGAGCGGGGGGGCACAGATACGCAGTATTTT
j_gene: TRBJ2-3
abundance: NA
v_gene: TRBV9
d_gene: TRBD2
len: 17

CDR3aa: CASSQGGLANTGELFF
CDR3nt: TGCGCCAGCAGCCAAGGCGGACTAGCGAACACCGGGGAGCTGTTTTTT
j_gene: TRBJ2-2
abundance: NA
v_gene: TRBV4-3
d_gene: TRBD2
len: 16

CDR3aa: CASSQVAGQGGEKLFF
CDR3nt: TGCGCCAGCAGCCAAGTTGCGGGACAGGGTGGCGAAAAACTGTTTTTT
j_gene: TRBJ1-4
abundance: NA
v_gene: TRBV4-1
d_gene: TRBD1
len: 16

CDR3aa: CASSSNTGEIAGEQFF
CDR3nt: TGTGCCAGCAGCTCCAACACAGGGGAGATAGCTGGCGAGCAGTTCTTC
j_gene: TRBJ2-1
abundance: NA
v_gene: TRBV11-2
d_gene: TRBD1
len: 16